The 10 T cell receptor beta chains below all came from one sample that was sequenced in a study of T-cell memory formation after mild COVID-19. MiXCR was run by TCRdb on the 5' RACE reads, yielding one entry per CDR3 protein. The sample has nearly 250,000 distinct CDR3 sequences, 15% seen once; the top ten hold 2% to 2.5%. The sequencing sample was made of PBMCs or a T cell subset sorted from them (not recorded which). These receptors were obtained from an adult woman who had mild COVID-19 (a few samples of this study predate the infection). Cell type and time point are not known.

This clonotype was detected a few times. This sequence joins TRBV11-1 and TRBJ1-2; D call uncertain. Germline-derived CDR1 and CDR2 are SGHAT and FQDESV (reference sequence). The CDR3 runs 16 residues. V was clipped by 5 bases and J by 4 bases, with 20 bases between them. The CDR3 protein is CASSPPGVGTIYGYTF. As DNA, the CDR3 is TGTGCCAGCAGCCCGCCAGGAGTGGGAACGATCTATGGCTACACCTTC.

The chain joins TRBV5-6 to TRBJ2-7, with TRBD2 identical over 8 bases. From germline, CDR1 is SGHDT and CDR2 YYEEEE. The V and J ends lost 0 bases and 0 bases, in that order; junction bases with no gene match: 11. The CDR3 contains 18 residues. Here the CDR3 DNA reads TGTGCCAGCAGCTTGGAGGAGGCGGGGGGCCCGAACTCCTACGAGCAGTACTTC. Translation gives CASSLEEAGGPNSYEQYF.

The table lists this clonotype with a few counts. The gene calls are TRBV6-5 and TRBJ1-1; TRBD1 might be the D (5 bases). V was shortened by 6 bases and J by 3 bases, with 14 bases between the two germline ends. The CDR3 is 14 amino acids. Germline V lookup: CDR1 MNHEY, CDR2 SVGAGI. The CDR3 DNA reads as TGTGCCAGCAGCCCGCGCAGGGCGTACACTGAAGCTTTCTTT. Translating it yields CASSPRRAYTEAFF.

The rearrangement uses TRBV6-6 and TRBJ1-6; D is uncertain. The CDR3 runs to 12 residues. Germline V gives CDR1 MNHNY, CDR2 SVGAGI (reference sequence). V was clipped by 7 bases and J by 9 bases, with 10 bases between them. The CDR3 loop reads CASKGPGSPLHF. As DNA, the CDR3 is TGTGCCAGCAAAGGTCCGGGTTCACCCCTCCACTTT.

This clonotype occurred a few times. V and J are TRBV6-5 and TRBJ1-6; 8 nucleotides match TRBD1. The CDR3 has 16 amino acids. V lost 4 bases, J lost 5 bases, and 7 bases stayed unmatched. From germline, CDR1 is MNHEY and CDR2 SVGAGI. This CDR3 is CASSSTDRANNSPLHF. CDR3 nucleotide sequence: TGTGCCAGCAGTTCCACGGACAGGGCGAATAATTCACCCCTCCACTTT.

The chain carries TRBV18 and TRBJ2-7, with 9 bases lining up with TRBD1. Germline CDR1 and CDR2: KGHSH and LQKENI. Trimming at V came to 2 bases and at J to 4 bases, leaving 6 bases not matched to a gene. This CDR3 comprises 15 residues. CDR3 in amino acids: CASSPTGTGMYEQYF. CDR3 nucleotide sequence: TGTGCCAGCTCACCAACCGGGACAGGGATGTACGAGCAGTACTTC.

The gene calls are TRBV9 and TRBJ2-1, with 7 bases aligning to TRBD2. CDR1 is SGDLS, CDR2 YYNGEE, per germline. The ends lost 3 bases at V and 5 bases at J; junction bases unmatched: 5. The CDR3 runs to 14 residues. The CDR3 DNA reads TGTGCCAGCAGCGGGGGACTAACGGACAATGAGCAGTTCTTC. This encodes CASSGGLTDNEQFF. Full variable domain (missing parts from reference TRBV9 and TRBJ2-1): DSGVTQTPKHLITATGQRVTLRCSPRSGDLSVYWYQQSLDQGLQFLIQYYNGEERAKGNILERFSAQQFPDLHSELNLSSLELGDSALYFCASSGGLTDNEQFFGPGTRLTVL.

The gene calls are TRBV7-9 and TRBJ1-2; a weak D match, TRBD1 (6 bases). The CDR3 has 13 amino acids. Germline V gives CDR1 SEHNR, CDR2 FQNEAQ (reference sequence). V dropped 5 bases and J dropped 7 bases, with 14 bases sitting between them. The CDR3 spells CASSGRGASGYTF. DNA of the CDR3: TGTGCCAGCAGCGGTCGGGGGGCCTCTGGCTACACCTTC.

This clonotype was detected ten times or more. V gene TRBV24-1 combines with J gene TRBJ2-2; TRBD2 is a possible D gene (6 bases). The CDR3 extends over 15 amino acids. Germline V CDR1 and CDR2: KGHDR, SFDVKD. V was trimmed by 6 bases and J by 5 bases, leaving 15 bases between them. Written as DNA, the CDR3 is TGTGCCACCAGTCAGGACGGGAGACGGACCGGGGAGCTGTTTTTT. Protein sequence: CATSQDGRRTGELFF.

The chain uses TRBV3-1 and TRBJ2-7, with TRBD2 matching over 9 bases. Germline V gene lookup returns CDR1 LGHDT and CDR2 YNNKEL (reference sequence). V lost 4 bases and J lost 9; bases outside the gene matches: 16. The CDR3 length is 16 residues. This CDR3 is CASSPGVAGGYGRQYF. In DNA, the CDR3 is TGTGCCAGCAGCCCAGGGGTTGCGGGAGGGTACGGCCGGCAGTACTTC.